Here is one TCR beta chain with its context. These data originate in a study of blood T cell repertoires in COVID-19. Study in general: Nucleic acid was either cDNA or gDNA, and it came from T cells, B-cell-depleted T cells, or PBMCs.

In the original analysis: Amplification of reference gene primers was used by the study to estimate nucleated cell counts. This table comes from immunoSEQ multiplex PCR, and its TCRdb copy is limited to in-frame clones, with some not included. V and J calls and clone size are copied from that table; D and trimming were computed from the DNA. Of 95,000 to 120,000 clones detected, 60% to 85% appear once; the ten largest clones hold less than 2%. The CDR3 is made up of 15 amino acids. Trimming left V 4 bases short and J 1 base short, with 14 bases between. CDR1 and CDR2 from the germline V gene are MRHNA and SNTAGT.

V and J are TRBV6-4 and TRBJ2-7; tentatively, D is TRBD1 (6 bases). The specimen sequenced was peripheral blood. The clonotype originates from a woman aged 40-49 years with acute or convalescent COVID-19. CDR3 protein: CASSVDGGPSYEQYF. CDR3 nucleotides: TGTGCCAGCAGTGTCGATGGGGGCCCATCCTACGAGCAGTACTTC.